This T cell receptor (beta chain) was sequenced during a study of blood T cell repertoires in COVID-19. Study information: The origin of the acute and convalescent COVID-19 samples was the United States, Italy and Spain.

The J segment lost 10 bases and the V segment lost 3 bases, leaving 9 bases of the junction unmatched. Germline-derived CDR1 and CDR2 are SQVTM and ANQGSEA. The CDR3 runs 13 residues. Per the original data handling: The assay estimated nucleated cells by amplifying reference gene primers. Sequenced by immunoSEQ multiplex PCR; TCRdb stores in-frame clones only, minus some. V and J calls and clone size are copied from that table; D and trimming were computed from the DNA. The table lists around 80,000 clones, approximately 90% of them singletons. Material for sequencing was peripheral blood. This chain connects TRBV29-1 to TRBJ2-1; TRBD2 matches at 7 bases. This TCR was recovered from a man between 60 and 70 years old with acute or convalescent COVID-19. The CDR3 DNA is TGCAGCGTTGACGGTACGGCTAGCGGAGAGCAGTTCTTC. Translation: CSVDGTASGEQFF.